This TCR beta chain derives from a study of human T cells and chemical hapten exposure. The overall study: 0.01% DPC was applied to the upper back in patch tests, which were read at 6 days. Notes on the study in general: TCRs above 1 in 1000 frequency stayed constant with DPC sensitization. Higher patch test scores went with higher counts of PT1 expanded TCRs.

Details on this clonotype: Antigen unknown.

J gave up 5 bases and V 3 bases, and 4 bases lay outside the gene matches. The CDR3 sequence is 13 residues long. Germline CDR1 is SGHRS and CDR2 is YFSETQ. From the RACE reads, TCRdb called clonotypes with MiXCR, one entry per CDR3 protein. Found here are under 200,000 distinct CDR3 sequences, around 15% of them singletons; the top ten hold 1.7%. Specified time point: patch test 1, 2 weeks after DPC sensitization. Regarding treatment: therapeutic diphenylcyclopropenone sensitization with weekly scalp DPC. The drawing of blood occurred before each patch test was applied. This clonotype was obtained from a woman aged 25 to 39 with alopecia areata. Some clones in this sample may be carry-over from other donors' samples. V and J are TRBV5-1 and TRBJ2-7; 8 bases match TRBD1. The material sequenced was whole blood, taken in connection with sensitization to the hapten diphenylcyclopropenone (DPC). The CDR3 bases are TGCGCCAGCAGCTCGCGGACAGGGCACGAGCAGTACTTC. Protein product: CASSSRTGHEQYF.